Following are 32 T cell receptor beta chains from one sample sequenced in a study of T-cell reconstitution after alpha-beta-depleted transplantation in children (dated by TCRdb to the mid-2010s). Receptors were amplified or captured by PCR. This sample was sequenced with an Illumina HiSeq 2500. Molecular barcoding was employed in the preparation of TCR libraries, with unique molecular identifiers being used to normalize TCRbeta repertoire quantification. Through fastp at Q25 and MiXCR, TCRdb rebuilt clones from the public reads, retaining in-frame beta chains. Each record represents a unique CDR3 protein, reported with the most common genes and DNA among its rows. Here the sample has 700,000 to 850,000 distinct CDR3 sequences; 15% to 20% occur a single time. Just under 5% of the sample comes from the top ten. The treatment or condition tag for this specimen amounts to: allogeneic hematopoietic cell transplantation with graft depleted of TCRalphabeta T cells and CD19 B cells.

Source: PBMCs, mostly from graft donor cells, taken 360 days after TCRalphabeta/CD19-depleted stem cell transplant. The source of these receptors is a male patient between 10 and 17 years old who had a stem cell transplant for acute lymphoblastic leukemia, so the T cells may come from the graft donor.

The rearrangement uses TRBV7-6 and TRBJ1-2; 10 nucleotides match TRBD1. There are 16 residues in the CDR3. V was clipped by 1 base and J by 5 bases; unmatched bases: 7. Germline CDR1 SGHVS, CDR2 FNYEAQ. The CDR3: CASSLGRDRGKYGYTF. The DNA of the CDR3 is TGTGCCAGCAGCTTAGGTCGGGACAGGGGAAAATATGGCTACACCTTC.

To note about this clonotype: This could be a read error, since a much larger clone is one nucleotide away. The V and J genes are TRBV4-1 and TRBJ2-7, with 9 positions matching TRBD1. The CDR3 totals 16 residues. Germline V CDR1 and CDR2: MGHRA, YSYEKL. CDR3 region: CASSAGPGTGLNEQYF. The CDR3 coding sequence is TGTGCCAGCAGCGCTGGTCCCGGGACAGGGCTTAACGAGCAGTACTTC.

V gene TRBV20-1 combines with J gene TRBJ2-1, with 10 nucleotides matching TRBD2. The V segment lost 6 bases and the J segment 9 bases; nucleotides outside the gene matches: 8. This CDR3 has 13 amino acids. Germline V gene lookup returns CDR1 DFQATT and CDR2 SNEGSKA (reference sequence). CDR3 in DNA: TGCAGTGCATCAGCGGGAGGGAATCGTGAGCAGTTCTTC. Its protein product is CSASAGGNREQFF.

This clonotype came up many times. The CDR3 DNA is TGTGCCAGCAGCCGGACCGGGACAGGGGTTGGGGAAAAACTGTTTTTT. Protein product: CASSRTGTGVGEKLFF. The chain joins TRBV3-1 to TRBJ1-4, with TRBD1 matching 10 bases. V was pared by 4 bases and J by 8 bases, with 10 bases of the junction left unmatched. The germline V gene has CDR1 LGHDT and CDR2 YNNKEL (reference sequence). This CDR3 region has 16 residues.

This clonotype was seen a handful of times. V gene TRBV20-1 combines with J gene TRBJ1-4, with unresolved D. Germline CDR1 and CDR2: DFQATT and SNEGSKA (reference sequence). Trimming left V 3 bases short and J 11 bases short, with 10 bases between. This CDR3 spans 11 amino acids. CDR3 DNA: TGCAGTGCTAGGTGGTCGGACAAACTGTTTTTT. It is translated as CSARWSDKLFF.

This chain uses TRBV13 with TRBJ2-5, with D unresolved. Germline V gene data show CDR1 as PRHDT and CDR2 as FYEKMQ (reference sequence). This CDR3 is 18 amino acids long. V was trimmed by 2 bases and J by 1 base, leaving 20 bases between them. CDR3 bases: TGTGCCAGCAGCTTAAGTCTCCCGGTTGGGGTTTTCCAAGAGACCCAGTACTTC. Translating gives CASSLSLPVGVFQETQYF.

The sample holds a few counts of this clonotype. This chain joins TRBV20-1 and TRBJ2-2; 11 bases are shared with TRBD2. The germline V gene encodes CDR1 DFQATT and CDR2 SNEGSKA (reference sequence). This CDR3 is built from 16 residues. Losses at the gene ends were 1 base for V and 5 bases for J; bases not matched to a gene: 6. As DNA, the CDR3 is TGCAGTGCTAGAGCGACTAGCGGGAAGGGAACCGGGGAGCTGTTTTTT. It translates to CSARATSGKGTGELFF.

This clonotype occurred a few times. This sequence joins TRBV5-1 and TRBJ2-5, with 8 bases that match TRBD2. Germline CDR1 SGHRS, CDR2 YFSETQ. Trimming removed 4 bases from V and 4 bases from J; junction bases left unmatched: 12. This CDR3 region has 16 residues. The CDR3 nucleotides read TGCGCCAGCAGCCCGACCGGCGGGGGGCTAGTAGAGACCCAGTACTTC. Its translation is CASSPTGGGLVETQYF.

The chain links TRBV18 to TRBJ2-1, with 12 bases aligning to TRBD2. The CDR3 loop spans 16 amino acids. The germline V gene encodes CDR1 KGHSH and CDR2 LQKENI. Trimming removed 4 bases from V and 4 bases from J; junction bases left unmatched: 5. CDR3 loop: CASSRLAGGIYNEQFF. CDR3 nucleotide sequence: TGTGCCAGCTCACGGCTAGCGGGAGGGATATACAATGAGCAGTTCTTC.

V and J are TRBV4-1 and TRBJ2-7; 7 bases are a match to TRBD1. Germline V gene lookup returns CDR1 MGHRA and CDR2 YSYEKL. The CDR3 contains 14 residues. Unmatched junction bases numbered 6, after V lost 2 bases and J lost 5 bases. CDR3: CASSQSDRPHEQYF. CDR3 bases: TGCGCCAGCAGCCAATCGGACAGGCCTCACGAGCAGTACTTC.

This chain connects TRBV3-1 to TRBJ2-7, with D uncertain. CDR3 length: 13 amino acids. From germline, CDR1 is LGHDT and CDR2 YNNKEL (reference sequence). V lost 1 base and J 3 bases, leaving 7 bases between the germline ends. In DNA, the CDR3 is TGTGCCAGCAGCCAAGCCTCAAACTACGAGCAGTACTTC. It translates to CASSQASNYEQYF.

This rearrangement joins TRBV18 to TRBJ1-6; no reliable D call. The CDR3 loop spans 18 amino acids. Germline V CDR1 and CDR2: KGHSH, LQKENI. Trimming took 1 base from V and 5 from J, leaving 18 bases between them. The CDR3 loop reads CASSPLFRSGINNSPLHF. In DNA, the CDR3 is TGTGCCAGCTCACCACTGTTTCGGTCGGGAATAAATAATTCACCCCTCCACTTT. The full variable domain, its missing parts supplied by reference TRBV18 and TRBJ1-6, is NAGVMQNPRHLVRRRGQEARLRCSPMKGHSHVYWYRQLPEEGLKFMVYLQKENIIDESGMPKERFSAEFPKEGPSILRIQQVVRGDSAAYFCASSPLFRSGINNSPLHFGNGTRLTVT.

This clonotype has more than one count but fewer than ten. The V gene is TRBV27, the J gene TRBJ2-1; TRBD2 matches at 7 bases. With 2 bases clipped from V and 4 bases from J, the junction kept 5 bases outside the gene matches. The CDR3 is 15 residues long. Per the germline V gene, CDR1 is MNHEY and CDR2 is SMNVEV (reference sequence). The CDR3 DNA follows: TGTGCCAGCAGTTTAATGGGAGGGCCATACAATGAGCAGTTCTTC. Protein product: CASSLMGGPYNEQFF.

This clonotype was counted only a few times. J is TRBJ2-7 and V is TRBV20-1; perhaps TRBD2 as D (6 bases). The length of the CDR3 is 14 residues. Germline CDR1 reads DFQATT; CDR2 reads SNEGSKA (reference sequence). The CDR3 reads CSDLGERASYEQYF. The CDR3 DNA is TGCAGCGATCTTGGAGAGCGGGCCTCCTACGAGCAGTACTTC.

The chain joins TRBV7-9 to TRBJ2-1, with D possibly TRBD2 on 6 matching bases. The V end was cut by 3 bases, the J end by 3 bases, with 18 bases between. Germline CDR1 reads SEHNR; CDR2 reads FQNEAQ (reference sequence). This CDR3 is 17 amino acids long. The CDR3 DNA reads as TGTGCCAGCAGCTTGGGTTCAGGCGGGGTTGTCTACAATGAGCAGTTCTTC. Its translation is CASSLGSGGVVYNEQFF.

The gene calls are TRBV5-1 and TRBJ2-5; 11 nucleotides agree with TRBD1. J gave up 1 base and V 1 base, and 3 bases lay outside the gene matches. CDR3 length: 16 amino acids. Germline CDR1 is SGHRS and CDR2 is YFSETQ. CDR3 region: CASSLTDRGPQETQYF. The CDR3 nucleotides read TGCGCCAGCAGCTTGACGGACAGGGGGCCCCAAGAGACCCAGTACTTC.

The chain couples TRBV7-2 to TRBJ2-1; the match to TRBD2 covers 13 bases. Germline CDR1 reads SGHTA; CDR2 reads FQGNSA. The CDR3 runs to 15 residues. Trimming took 6 bases from V and 7 from J; bases not matched to a gene: 6. This CDR3 reads CASRPGLAGRNEQFF. The CDR3 DNA sequence: TGTGCCAGCAGGCCGGGACTAGCGGGACGTAATGAGCAGTTCTTC.

This CDR3 is CASSQRTSWSYNEQFF. The CDR3 coding sequence is TGCGCCAGCAGCCAACGGACTAGCTGGTCCTACAATGAGCAGTTCTTC. The chain has TRBV4-1 and TRBJ2-1; 8 nucleotides agree with TRBD2. In germline, CDR1 is MGHRA, CDR2 YSYEKL. V lost 2 bases to trimming and J lost 1 base; unmatched junction nucleotides: 4. The CDR3 extends over 16 amino acids.

The V and J genes are TRBV9 and TRBJ2-5; D unclear. The germline V gene encodes CDR1 SGDLS and CDR2 YYNGEE. CDR3 size: 15 residues. With 0 bases removed from V and 5 bases from J, the gap between germline ends came to 14 bases. This chain's CDR3 is CASSVDPMAVETQYF. The CDR3 DNA follows: TGTGCCAGCAGCGTAGACCCCATGGCGGTGGAGACCCAGTACTTC. The variable domain in full, completed from reference TRBV9 and TRBJ2-5, reads DSGVTQTPKHLITATGQRVTLRCSPRSGDLSVYWYQQSLDQGLQFLIQYYNGEERAKGNILERFSAQQFPDLHSELNLSSLELGDSALYFCASSVDPMAVETQYFGPGTRLLVL.

The CDR3 region is CASSKRDRGTDTQYF. CDR3 in DNA: TGTGCCAGCAGTAAACGGGACAGGGGCACAGATACGCAGTATTTT. The chain is built from TRBV6-1 and TRBJ2-3, with 9 bases fitting TRBD1. Germline V gene sequence: CDR1 MNHNS, CDR2 SASEGT. J gave up 1 base and V 5 bases, and 4 bases lay outside the gene matches. There are 15 residues in the CDR3.

The rearrangement uses TRBV5-8 and TRBJ1-2; 7 nucleotides match TRBD1. The CDR3 is 16 amino acids. Losses at the gene ends were 4 bases for V and 0 bases for J; bases not matched to a gene: 9. Germline V gene sequence: CDR1 SGHTS, CDR2 YDEGEE. The CDR3 DNA follows: TGTGCCAGCAGCCCCACTCCGGGACAGACTAACTATGGCTACACCTTC. Amino acids: CASSPTPGQTNYGYTF. Complete variable domain (other parts from reference TRBV5-8 and TRBJ1-2): EAGVTQSPTHLIKTRGQQATLRCSPISGHTSVYWYQQALGLGLQFLLWYDEGEERNRGNFPPRFSGRQFPNYSSELNVNALELEDSALYLCASSPTPGQTNYGYTFGSGTRLTVV.

This clonotype was picked up many times. The chain employs TRBV6-5 and TRBJ2-2, with 8 bases identical to TRBD1. The V gene's germline CDR1 is MNHEY and CDR2 SVGAGI. This CDR3 contains 15 residues. The trim removed 2 bases at V and 3 bases at J, leaving 2 bases unmatched. The CDR3, as DNA: TGTGCCAGCAGTTACGACAGGGGCTACACCGGGGAGCTGTTTTTT. This gives the protein CASSYDRGYTGELFF.

The J gene is TRBJ2-2, the V gene TRBV5-1; D is perhaps TRBD1 (5 bases). CDR1 is SGHRS and CDR2 is YFSETQ in the germline V gene. This CDR3 contains 16 residues. Deletions cut 4 bases from V and 1 base from J, with 14 bases between. The CDR3 DNA sequence: TGCGCCAGCAGCCCGACAGCGCCGCTGAACACCGGGGAGCTGTTTTTT. This codes for CASSPTAPLNTGELFF.

This clonotype was seen ten or more times. V is TRBV24-1 and J is TRBJ2-1, with D possibly matching TRBD2 (6 bases). CDR3 size: 13 residues. Trimming pared 3 bases from V and 6 bases from J, leaving 8 bases between. Germline CDR1 and CDR2: KGHDR and SFDVKD. Written as DNA, the CDR3 is TGTGCCACCAGTGATCTCGGGAGCAATGAGCAGTTCTTC. Translated, it gives CATSDLGSNEQFF.

This clonotype was seen a few times. The rearrangement links TRBV7-9 to TRBJ1-4; no definite D call. Trimming took 5 bases from V and 7 from J, leaving 17 bases between them. The CDR3 spans 15 residues. Germline CDR1 and CDR2: SEHNR and FQNEAQ (reference sequence). This CDR3 reads CASSVRGLTAEKLFF. CDR3 sequence (DNA): TGTGCCAGCAGCGTACGAGGCTTAACCGCTGAAAAACTGTTTTTT.

This clonotype was counted only a few times. The rearrangement joins TRBV5-1 to TRBJ2-7, with 10 bases aligning to TRBD2. The CDR3 contains 13 residues. V lost 5 bases to trimming and J lost 3 bases; unmatched junction nucleotides: 2. In germline, CDR1 is SGHRS, CDR2 YFSETQ. The CDR3 sequence: CASSASGSYEQYF. The CDR3, as DNA: TGCGCCAGCAGTGCTAGCGGGAGCTACGAGCAGTACTTC.

The chain uses TRBV29-1 and TRBJ2-3, with TRBD1 as a possible D gene (6 bases). The CDR3 length is 15 residues. In germline, CDR1 is SQVTM, CDR2 ANQGSEA. Trimming stripped 1 base from V and 0 bases from J, with 11 bases between. This chain's CDR3 is CSVEGYRASTDTQYF. The CDR3 bases are TGCAGCGTTGAAGGCTACAGGGCTAGCACAGATACGCAGTATTTT.

The table lists this clonotype with many counts. V is TRBV12-3 or TRBV12-4 and J is TRBJ2-3; tentatively, D is TRBD1 or TRBD2 (5 bases each). The length of the CDR3 is 18 residues. Trimming took off 6 bases at V and 2 bases at J, with 24 bases between the two ends. The CDR3 is CASRPNGGGTPLTDTQYF. Written as DNA, the CDR3 is TGTGCCAGCAGGCCCAATGGTGGGGGTACCCCCCTCACAGATACGCAGTATTTT.

This clonotype occurred many times. The V gene is TRBV12-3 or TRBV12-4, the J gene TRBJ2-3; D not certain. CDR3 length equals 13 residues. Trimming left V 1 base short and J 4 bases short, with 6 bases between. CDR3 residues: CASSLVQADTQYF. CDR3 nucleotides: TGTGCCAGCAGTTTAGTCCAGGCAGATACGCAGTATTTT.

The chain is built from TRBV13 and TRBJ2-7; D is perhaps TRBD1 or TRBD2 (5 bases each). V was trimmed by 8 bases and J by 3 bases, leaving 11 bases between them. This CDR3 has 12 residues. CDR1 PRHDT and CDR2 FYEKMQ come from the germline V gene (reference sequence). For the CDR3, the DNA is TGTGCCAGCGAGGGGCAGGGCTACGAGCAGTACTTC. It encodes CASEGQGYEQYF.

The rearrangement joins TRBV6-2 or TRBV6-3 to TRBJ2-3, with 10 bases identical to TRBD1. Germline CDR1 and CDR2: MNHEY and SVGEGT. The CDR3 loop spans 19 amino acids. J lost 5 bases, V lost 5 bases, and 19 bases had no gene match. In DNA form, the CDR3 reads TGTGCCAGCAGTGACATGACAGGGACAGGGGTTTATTCGCAAGATACGCAGTATTTT. Protein: CASSDMTGTGVYSQDTQYF.

A few counts support this clonotype. V and J are TRBV27 and TRBJ2-1; 7 bases agree with TRBD2. The V segment lost 11 bases and the J segment 4 bases; nucleotides outside the gene matches: 14. The length of the CDR3 is 15 residues. CDR1 MNHEY and CDR2 SMNVEV come from the germline V gene (reference sequence). The CDR3 region is CAAHRWTRTYNEQFF. The DNA of the CDR3 is TGTGCCGCTCATCGATGGACTAGGACTTACAATGAGCAGTTCTTC.